Listed below are T cell receptor beta chains from one sample, sequenced in a study of tumor-infiltrating lymphocytes in glioblastoma multiforme. Via MiXCR, TCRdb re-called the multiplex PCR reads, giving one row per CDR3 protein. The top ten hold around a third of the sample, which has approximately 30,000 distinct CDR3 sequences, about 64% seen once. The material sequenced was brain tumor tissue. These receptors were taken from a male donor with glioblastoma. The CDR3 runs from the conserved cysteine through the conserved F or W. A D gene is named only where the DNA matches it firmly. Clone size, where shown, is once, few, many, or a class for clones that have expanded.

CDR3 length: 14
clone size: .
D gene: .
V gene: TRBV29-1
J gene: TRBJ1-3
CDR3 DNA: .
CDR3 protein: CSAVAAGSGNTVYF

CDR3 length: 14
clone size: .
D gene: .
V gene: TRBV20-1
J gene: TRBJ1-2
CDR3 DNA: TGTAGTGCTCTTGGGGGGGGGTGGGGCTATGGCTACGCCTTC
CDR3 protein: CSALGGGWGYGYAF

CDR3 length: 15
clone size: .
D gene: .
V gene: TRBV5-6
J gene: TRBJ2-2
CDR3 DNA: TGTGCCAGCAGCTTGGACAGGGCTCCGACCGGGGAGCTGTTTTTT
CDR3 protein: CASSLDRAPTGELFF

CDR3 length: 20
clone size: many
D gene: TRBD1
V gene: TRBV4-1
J gene: TRBJ1-1
CDR3 DNA: TGCGCCAGCAGCCTTGACACGCCCAGGGGGACAGGGGGACCGAACACTGAAGCTTTCTTT
CDR3 protein: CASSLDTPRGTGGPNTEAFF

CDR3 length: 12
clone size: many
D gene: .
V gene: TRBV20-1
J gene: TRBJ2-7
CDR3 DNA: TGCAGTGCTAGAGATCCCAACTACGAGCAGTACTTC
CDR3 protein: CSARDPNYEQYF

CDR3 length: 14
clone size: many
D gene: TRBD2
V gene: TRBV29-1
J gene: TRBJ2-1
CDR3 DNA: TGCAGCGCCGGAGCGGGAGGGCCGGGGAATGAGCAGTTCTTC
CDR3 protein: CSAGAGGPGNEQFF

CDR3 length: 15
clone size: medium-sized
D gene: .
V gene: TRBV29-1
J gene: TRBJ2-5
CDR3 DNA: TGCAGCGTTCAAAAGGACAGCATAATCCAAGAGACCCAGTACTTC
CDR3 protein: CSVQKDSIIQETQYF

CDR3 length: 16
clone size: .
D gene: .
V gene: TRBV11-3
J gene: TRBJ2-2
CDR3 DNA: TGTGTCAGCAGCTCACCCTCTGGGGGGTACGCCGGGGAGCTGTTTTTT
CDR3 protein: CVSSSPSGGYAGELFF

CDR3 length: 13
clone size: .
D gene: .
V gene: TRBV6-5
J gene: TRBJ1-5
CDR3 DNA: TGTGCCAACAGTTATACGGGCAATCAGCCCCAACATTTT
CDR3 protein: CANSYTGNQPQHF

CDR3 length: 13
clone size: .
D gene: .
V gene: TRBV20-1
J gene: TRBJ1-2
CDR3 DNA: TGCAGTGCCCCGGGGGGGGGAGGCTATGGCAACACCTTC
CDR3 protein: CSAPGGGGYGNTF

CDR3 length: 14
clone size: medium-sized
D gene: .
V gene: TRBV10-3
J gene: TRBJ1-3
CDR3 DNA: TGTGCCATCAGTGAGTCCGCACAGGGAAACACCATATATTTT
CDR3 protein: CAISESAQGNTIYF

CDR3 length: 14
clone size: once
D gene: TRBD2
V gene: TRBV6-2/TRBV6-3
J gene: TRBJ2-2
CDR3 DNA: TGTGTCAGCAACGGCGGGAGCTACACCGGAGAGCTGTTTTTT
CDR3 protein: CVSNGGSYTGELFF

CDR3 length: 14
clone size: .
D gene: .
V gene: TRBV12-3/TRBV12-4
J gene: TRBJ2-5
CDR3 DNA: TGTGCCAGCAGTTTGAGGGGGGCAAAAGAGACCCAGTACTTC
CDR3 protein: CASSLRGAKETQYF

CDR3 length: 15
clone size: .
D gene: .
V gene: TRBV10-3
J gene: TRBJ1-3
CDR3 DNA: TGTGCCATCGGGGAGATTCCGAGCTCTGGAAACGCCATATATTTT
CDR3 protein: CAIGEIPSSGNAIYF

CDR3 length: 13
clone size: .
D gene: TRBD1
V gene: TRBV29-1
J gene: TRBJ2-1
CDR3 DNA: TGCAGTCACTGGACAGGCTCCTACATTGAGCCGTTCTTC
CDR3 protein: CSHWTGSYIEPFF

CDR3 length: 15
clone size: .
D gene: .
V gene: TRBV20-1
J gene: TRBJ1-6
CDR3 DNA: TGCAGTGCTAGGGGGCGGGGTTCCACGAATTCACCCCTCCACTTT
CDR3 protein: CSARGRGSTNSPLHF

CDR3 length: 17
clone size: .
D gene: TRBD2
V gene: TRBV11-2
J gene: TRBJ2-3
CDR3 DNA: TGTGCCAGCAGCCCTCTAGCGGCTATAACTAGCATAGATACGCAGTATTTT
CDR3 protein: CASSPLAAITSIDTQYF

CDR3 length: 15
clone size: few
D gene: TRBD1
V gene: TRBV12-3/TRBV12-4
J gene: TRBJ2-5
CDR3 DNA: TGTGCCAGCAGTGGCCAGACAGGGGAGGTAGGGACCCAGTACTTC
CDR3 protein: CASSGQTGEVGTQYF

CDR3 length: 12
clone size: .
D gene: .
V gene: TRBV6-2/TRBV6-3
J gene: TRBJ2-7
CDR3 DNA: TGTGCCAGCAGTCACTCATCGGTCGAGCGGTACTTC
CDR3 protein: CASSHSSVERYF

CDR3 length: 14
clone size: .
D gene: .
V gene: TRBV11-3
J gene: TRBJ2-1
CDR3 DNA: TGTGCCAGCAGCTCCTGGGATAAACACAATGAGCAGTTCTTC
CDR3 protein: CASSSWDKHNEQFF

CDR3 length: 13
clone size: .
D gene: .
V gene: TRBV6-5
J gene: TRBJ1-5
CDR3 DNA: TGCGCCAGCAGATCGAGGCTCACAGATACGCAGCATTTT
CDR3 protein: CASRSRLTDTQHF

CDR3 length: 13
clone size: .
D gene: .
V gene: TRBV10-3
J gene: TRBJ2-7
CDR3 DNA: TGTGCCATCAGCGACGGCATACCCTACGAGCAGTACTTC
CDR3 protein: CAISDGIPYEQYF

CDR3 length: 16
clone size: .
D gene: .
V gene: TRBV11-2
J gene: TRBJ2-1
CDR3 DNA: TGTGCCAGCAGCTTAGCGGGTGGGACCTCCTACAATGAGCAGTTCTTC
CDR3 protein: CASSLAGGTSYNEQFF

CDR3 length: 14
clone size: once
D gene: TRBD2
V gene: TRBV20-1
J gene: TRBJ2-1
CDR3 DNA: TGCAGTAGCCCGGGCCTAGCGGTAGTGGGGGAGCAGTTCTTC
CDR3 protein: CSSPGLAVVGEQFF

CDR3 length: 13
clone size: medium-sized
D gene: .
V gene: TRBV6-5
J gene: TRBJ1-4
CDR3 DNA: TGTGCCAGCAGTAACAGTCGAGGGGAAAAACTGTTTTTT
CDR3 protein: CASSNSRGEKLFF

CDR3 length: 14
clone size: .
D gene: TRBD1
V gene: TRBV2
J gene: TRBJ1-2
CDR3 DNA: TGTGCCAGCGTTGGACAGGGGGCTTATTATGGCTACACCTTC
CDR3 protein: CASVGQGAYYGYTF

CDR3 length: 14
clone size: many
D gene: .
V gene: TRBV28
J gene: TRBJ2-5
CDR3 DNA: TGTGCCAGCAGTCGGATGTGGCGCCAAGAGACCCAGTACTTC
CDR3 protein: CASSRMWRQETQYF

CDR3 length: 13
clone size: many
D gene: TRBD2
V gene: TRBV6-2/TRBV6-3
J gene: TRBJ2-7
CDR3 DNA: TGTGCCAGCAGTGTAGCGGGAACCTACGAGCAGTACTTC
CDR3 protein: CASSVAGTYEQYF

CDR3 length: 16
clone size: .
D gene: .
V gene: TRBV11-2
J gene: TRBJ2-5
CDR3 DNA: TGTGTCAGCAGCTTAGGGCCTAGCGAGTACCAAGAGACCCAGTACTTC
CDR3 protein: CVSSLGPSEYQETQYF

CDR3 length: 15
clone size: few
D gene: .
V gene: TRBV24-1
J gene: TRBJ2-1
CDR3 DNA: TGTGCCACCAGTGATAGCAGGGTTAGCGTCGATGAGCAGTTCTTC
CDR3 protein: CATSDSRVSVDEQFF

CDR3 length: 11
clone size: .
D gene: .
V gene: TRBV20-1
J gene: TRBJ2-3
CDR3 DNA: TGCAGTGCTGGGGTGGGAGATACGCAGTGTTTT
CDR3 protein: CSAGVGDTQCF

CDR3 length: 15
clone size: many
D gene: .
V gene: TRBV20-1
J gene: TRBJ2-7
CDR3 DNA: TGCAGTGCTAGAGGGATAGGACCAAGCTCCTACGAGCAGTACTTC
CDR3 protein: CSARGIGPSSYEQYF

CDR3 length: 14
clone size: .
D gene: TRBD1
V gene: TRBV6-5
J gene: TRBJ2-7
CDR3 DNA: TGTGCCAGCAGCTCCAACAGGGGTTCCTACGAGCAGTACTTC
CDR3 protein: CASSSNRGSYEQYF

CDR3 length: 13
clone size: many
D gene: .
V gene: TRBV6-5
J gene: TRBJ2-7
CDR3 DNA: TGTGCCAGCAGTTACGTCGGGTTCCACGAGCAGTACTTC
CDR3 protein: CASSYVGFHEQYF

CDR3 length: 16
clone size: .
D gene: TRBD1
V gene: TRBV25-1
J gene: TRBJ2-7
CDR3 DNA: TGTGCCAGCAGTTACCCCCCAGGACAGGGCTCCTACGAGCAGTACTTC
CDR3 protein: CASSYPPGQGSYEQYF

CDR3 length: 12
clone size: .
D gene: .
V gene: TRBV5-1
J gene: TRBJ2-3
CDR3 DNA: TGCGCCAGCAGCCGGGTCTCAGATACGCAGTGTTTT
CDR3 protein: CASSRVSDTQCF

CDR3 length: 14
clone size: few
D gene: TRBD1
V gene: TRBV5-1
J gene: TRBJ2-7
CDR3 DNA: TGCGCCAGCAGATTTTCCCGGACAGGGATCGAGCAGTACTTC
CDR3 protein: CASRFSRTGIEQYF

CDR3 length: 14
clone size: .
D gene: TRBD2
V gene: TRBV20-1
J gene: TRBJ2-1
CDR3 DNA: TGCAGTGCTAAGGGACTAGCGGGAGGACATAGGCAGTTCTTC
CDR3 protein: CSAKGLAGGHRQFF

CDR3 length: 12
clone size: once
D gene: .
V gene: TRBV24-1
J gene: TRBJ2-3
CDR3 DNA: TGTGCCACCAGTGACCGGACAGATATGCAGTATTTT
CDR3 protein: CATSDRTDMQYF

CDR3 length: 16
clone size: .
D gene: TRBD1
V gene: TRBV4-2
J gene: TRBJ1-2
CDR3 DNA: TGTGACAGCAGCCACCCGGGACAGGGGGCTAGGCGTGGCCACACCTTC
CDR3 protein: CDSSHPGQGARRGHTF

CDR3 length: 13
clone size: .
D gene: .
V gene: TRBV7-3
J gene: TRBJ2-2
CDR3 DNA: TGTGCCAGCAGCTTAATCACGGGCGGGGAGCTGTTTTTT
CDR3 protein: CASSLITGGELFF

CDR3 length: 15
clone size: many
D gene: TRBD2
V gene: TRBV7-3
J gene: TRBJ2-3
CDR3 DNA: TGTGCCAGCAGCCTCGGGACTAGCGGGAGAGGTACGCAGTATTTT
CDR3 protein: CASSLGTSGRGTQYF

CDR3 length: 15
clone size: few
D gene: .
V gene: TRBV5-1
J gene: TRBJ2-7
CDR3 DNA: TGCGCCAGCAGCTTGGATTTCGACCCCCGCTACGAGCAGTACTTC
CDR3 protein: CASSLDFDPRYEQYF

CDR3 length: 15
clone size: many
D gene: TRBD2
V gene: TRBV10-2
J gene: TRBJ2-5
CDR3 DNA: TGCGCCAGCAGGGACGGACTAGCGGGAGGGGAGACCCAGTACTTC
CDR3 protein: CASRDGLAGGETQYF

CDR3 length: 18
clone size: .
D gene: TRBD2
V gene: TRBV2
J gene: TRBJ2-2
CDR3 DNA: TGTGCCAGCCGCCCTCTAGCGGGAGTGGTAGGGAACACCGGGGAGCTGTTTTTT
CDR3 protein: CASRPLAGVVGNTGELFF

CDR3 length: 14
clone size: .
D gene: .
V gene: TRBV20-1
J gene: TRBJ1-1
CDR3 DNA: TGCAGTGCTAGAGCGGGTGGAGCAAATACTGAAGCTTTCTTT
CDR3 protein: CSARAGGANTEAFF

CDR3 length: 15
clone size: .
D gene: .
V gene: TRBV6-1
J gene: TRBJ1-6
CDR3 DNA: TGTGCCAGCAGCGATTCAACAGAGTTCAATTCACCCCTCCACTTT
CDR3 protein: CASSDSTEFNSPLHF

CDR3 length: 15
clone size: .
D gene: .
V gene: TRBV6-1
J gene: TRBJ2-2
CDR3 DNA: TGTGCAAGCAGTGAAGCTGCGCTCGTCACCGGGGAGCTGCTTTTT
CDR3 protein: CASSEAALVTGELLF

CDR3 length: 13
clone size: many
D gene: .
V gene: TRBV20-1
J gene: TRBJ2-7
CDR3 DNA: TGCAGTGCGAGCAAAGGGACGACCTACGAGCAGTACTTC
CDR3 protein: CSASKGTTYEQYF

CDR3 length: 15
clone size: .
D gene: .
V gene: TRBV12-3/TRBV12-4
J gene: TRBJ2-2
CDR3 DNA: TGTGCCAGAAGTTCTAGGGCACCAAACACCGGGGAGCTGTTTTTT
CDR3 protein: CARSSRAPNTGELFF

CDR3 length: 16
clone size: many
D gene: .
V gene: TRBV7-9
J gene: TRBJ2-5
CDR3 DNA: TGTGCCAGCAGCCCCCCATTCAGGCGGCAGGACGGGACCCAGTACTTC
CDR3 protein: CASSPPFRRQDGTQYF

CDR3 length: 12
clone size: .
D gene: .
V gene: TRBV11-2
J gene: TRBJ1-2
CDR3 DNA: TGTGCCAGCAGCTCCAGTTTGGGGGGCTACACCTTC
CDR3 protein: CASSSSLGGYTF

CDR3 length: 12
clone size: many
D gene: .
V gene: TRBV12-3/TRBV12-4
J gene: TRBJ2-2
CDR3 DNA: TGTGCCAGCAGGAGGACTGACGGGGAGCTGTTTTTT
CDR3 protein: CASRRTDGELFF